This TCR beta chain was obtained from a study of blood T cells in healthy people across ages. A second 7 to 11 cycle PCR used barcoded and J-beta primers. MiXCR was run by TCRdb on the 5' RACE reads, yielding one entry per CDR3 protein. The sample has 750,000 to 1,000,000 distinct CDR3 sequences, under 35% seen once; the top ten hold about 9.4%. Findings and limits, study-wide: Per million T cells, TCR beta diversity dropped roughly linearly as age increased. Using unsorted PBMCs precluded a conclusive naive versus antigen-experienced comparison.

This clonotype was recorded at least ten times. Antigen: not known. The same sample was also used in a study of T cells of mothers and their children.

The sequence derives from a woman aged 40-49 years in good health. The sequenced material came from blood.

The CDR3 DNA follows: TGTGCCAGCAGCCTCCTGGGCCAGAATAATGAAAAACTGTTTTTT. Protein: CASSLLGQNNEKLFF. The chain recombines TRBV7-2 with TRBJ1-4; D not resolved. Trimming pared 5 bases from V and 4 bases from J, leaving 14 bases between. Germline values: CDR1 SGHTA, CDR2 FQGNSA. This CDR3 spans 15 amino acids.